These T cell receptor beta chains were read from a single sample in a study of T cells expressing NK-cell markers. TCRdb processed the 5' RACE reads again and assigns one entry to each CDR3 protein, with no DNA. Here the sample table reports 400,000 to 450,000 distinct CDR3 sequences. Material: blood T cells: a sorted CD56 or NKG2C T cell subset, CD4+ or CD8+ T cells, or bulk PBMC T cells (not recorded which). These receptors originate from a woman aged 18-70 years in good health. CDR3s include the opening cysteine and the closing phenylalanine or tryptophan.

j_call: TRBJ2-7
v_call: TRBV5-6
cdr3_aa: CASSLERGTFSYEQYF

j_call: TRBJ2-3
v_call: TRBV20-1
cdr3_aa: CSQERGTDTQYF

j_call: TRBJ2-7
v_call: TRBV12-3/TRBV12-4
cdr3_aa: CASTDRGRSYEQYF

j_call: TRBJ1-4
v_call: TRBV5-1
cdr3_aa: CASRATGQNNEKLFF

j_call: TRBJ2-5
v_call: TRBV20-1
cdr3_aa: CSARDGTGGRETQYF

j_call: TRBJ2-2
v_call: TRBV2
cdr3_aa: CASSDIRGGELFF

j_call: TRBJ1-1
v_call: TRBV7-6
cdr3_aa: CASSPDLTGAATEAFF

j_call: TRBJ2-2
v_call: TRBV2
cdr3_aa: CASTSTGTNTGELFF

j_call: TRBJ2-1
v_call: TRBV7-8
cdr3_aa: CASSFRTYNEQFF

j_call: TRBJ1-6
v_call: TRBV3-1
cdr3_aa: CASSQEAPVYNSPLHF

j_call: TRBJ2-5
v_call: TRBV15
cdr3_aa: CATSRVGSQETQYF

j_call: TRBJ2-1
v_call: TRBV12-3/TRBV12-4
cdr3_aa: CASSPERVSYNEQFF

j_call: TRBJ2-3
v_call: TRBV6-5
cdr3_aa: CASSYNRGDTQYF

j_call: TRBJ2-2
v_call: TRBV7-2
cdr3_aa: CASSPPGLSNTGELFF

j_call: TRBJ1-2
v_call: TRBV27
cdr3_aa: CASSPQGVSGGYTF

j_call: TRBJ2-1
v_call: TRBV20-1
cdr3_aa: CSAASGGAWAYNEQFF

j_call: TRBJ2-3
v_call: TRBV20-1
cdr3_aa: CSARGPEKPGRRGDLGTDTQYF

j_call: TRBJ2-3
v_call: TRBV19
cdr3_aa: CASSGSSTADTQYF

j_call: TRBJ2-7
v_call: TRBV30
cdr3_aa: CAWSFPRRGEQYF

j_call: TRBJ2-7
v_call: TRBV9
cdr3_aa: CASSARAFSEQYF

j_call: TRBJ2-7
v_call: TRBV27
cdr3_aa: CASGRRTSGSEQYF

j_call: TRBJ1-4
v_call: TRBV11-1
cdr3_aa: CASSSPITDIPTDEKLFF

j_call: TRBJ2-1
v_call: TRBV6-2/TRBV6-3
cdr3_aa: CASSSHSGSSYNEQFF

j_call: TRBJ1-2
v_call: TRBV7-3
cdr3_aa: CASSYDGFYGYTF

j_call: TRBJ2-1
v_call: TRBV4-3
cdr3_aa: CASSQDYPGGSYNEQFF

j_call: TRBJ1-2
v_call: TRBV14
cdr3_aa: CASSQDRALRGYTF

j_call: TRBJ1-1
v_call: TRBV3-1
cdr3_aa: CASSRRTENTEAFF

j_call: TRBJ2-5
v_call: TRBV18
cdr3_aa: CASSPTKAKETQYF

j_call: TRBJ2-1
v_call: TRBV24-1
cdr3_aa: CATSDLQGRGYNEQFF

j_call: TRBJ1-1
v_call: TRBV19
cdr3_aa: CASSTPQGENTEAFF

j_call: TRBJ2-1
v_call: TRBV12-3/TRBV12-4
cdr3_aa: CASTTKVLAGAMGPNEQFF